These 8 T cell receptor beta chains were sequenced from one sample in a study of shared clonotypes between healthy human individuals. Profiled with immunoSEQ multiplex PCR; TCRdb holds only in-frame clones, not every one. The sample has about 2 million clones, 85% to 95% seen once; the top ten hold 0.1% to 0.15%. Sequencing was done on a sample of naive CD4+ T cells sorted from blood. Noted subset: CD45RA+ positively selected. The receptors derive from a man between 18 and 29 years old in good health.

The rearrangement joins TRBV4-3 to TRBJ2-2; D is uncertain. Trimming took 0 bases from V and 4 from J, leaving 6 bases between them. The length of the CDR3 is 14 residues. In germline, CDR1 is LGHNA, CDR2 YSLEER. The CDR3 is CASSQDRVTGELFF. CDR3 nucleotide sequence: TGCGCCAGCAGCCAAGATCGAGTCACCGGGGAGCTGTTTTTT.

The chain has TRBV6-6 and TRBJ2-7; TRBD2 matches at 12 bases. The CDR3 extends over 15 amino acids. Per the germline V gene, CDR1 is MNHNY and CDR2 is SVGAGI (reference sequence). With 4 bases clipped from V and 6 bases from J, the junction kept 7 bases outside the gene matches. The CDR3 sequence is CASSSPTSGSVEQYF. CDR3 nucleotides: TGTGCCAGCAGTTCCCCGACTAGCGGGAGCGTCGAGCAGTACTTC.

The V and J genes are TRBV28 and TRBJ2-7; tentatively, D is TRBD1 (5 bases). This CDR3 spans 14 amino acids. Trimming pared 8 bases from V and 7 bases from J, leaving 21 bases between. Germline-derived CDR1 and CDR2 are MDHEN and SYDVKM. CDR3 sequence reads: CASSPLDMWWEQYF. The CDR3 region has the DNA TGTGCCAGCTCTCCGCTGGACATGTGGTGGGAGCAGTACTTC.

V usage is TRBV5-1 and J usage is TRBJ2-1; a weak D match, TRBD1 (5 bases). V was clipped by 4 bases and J by 8 bases, with 10 bases between them. The CDR3 consists of 12 residues. Germline V gene sequence: CDR1 SGHRS, CDR2 YFSETQ. CDR3 DNA sequence: TGCGCCAGCAGCGGGGCATTCGATGAGCAGTTCTTC. Its translation: CASSGAFDEQFF.

The rearrangement joins TRBV6-5 to TRBJ2-7; 9 nucleotides agree with TRBD2. Germline CDR1 MNHEY, CDR2 SVGAGI. Trimming cost V 6 bases and J 0 bases; bases outside gene matches: 6. CDR3 length: 15 residues. The CDR3 region is CASRKNSGSSYEQYF. CDR3 sequence (DNA): TGTGCCAGCAGGAAAAATAGCGGGAGCTCCTACGAGCAGTACTTC.

The chain joins TRBV9 to TRBJ2-2, with 7 nucleotides matching TRBD1. This CDR3 contains 16 residues. The V segment lost 2 bases and the J segment 4 bases; nucleotides outside the gene matches: 8. CDR1 is SGDLS and CDR2 is YYNGEE in the germline V gene. CDR3 in DNA: TGTGCCAGCAGCGTCGATGAGGGGGCAGGCACCGGGGAGCTGTTTTTT. Translated, it gives CASSVDEGAGTGELFF.

To note about this clone: This same CDR3 is encoded by further DNA sequences in the sample. This chain links TRBV10-1 with TRBJ2-2, with 8 bases identical to TRBD1. Germline V gives CDR1 WNHNN, CDR2 SYGVQD (reference sequence). This CDR3 contains 15 residues. The junction had 3 bases not matched to a gene; V was cut back by 5 bases and J by 1 base. The CDR3 coding sequence is TGCGCCAGCAGTCCCGGACAGGGGAACACCGGGGAGCTGTTTTTT. This encodes CASSPGQGNTGELFF.

This chain connects TRBV5-5 to TRBJ2-7; a possible D gene is TRBD2 (6 bases). Germline-derived CDR1 and CDR2 are SGHKS and YYEKEE (reference sequence). This CDR3 has 16 amino acids. With 3 bases removed from V and 4 bases from J, the gap between germline ends came to 20 bases. CDR3 nucleotide sequence: TGTGCCAGCAGCTCTTTTTCGGGGCTAGCGCGTTACGAGCAGTACTTC. Its protein is CASSSFSGLARYEQYF.